These T cell receptor beta chains were read from a single sample in a study of cytomegalovirus exposure and HLA in healthy donors. The assay was immunoSEQ multiplex PCR, and TCRdb's table has in-frame clones only and misses some. This table has around 110,000 clones, approximately 80% appearing once. Sequenced sample: PBMCs. The receptors here all came from a woman in her twenties or thirties in good health and CMV-seronegative. Each CDR3 is given with its conserved first and last residue. Fields, in order: V gene, D gene, J gene, clone size, CDR3 DNA, CDR3 protein. The D gene is left open where the match is weak. The size of a clone is reported for some rows only, either as once, few or many, or as a class for expanded clones.

TRBV7-9	TRBD1	TRBJ2-5	once	TGTGCCAGCAGCTCGGACAGGGGGCTCGAGACCCAGTACTTC	CASSSDRGLETQYF
TRBV14	TRBD2	TRBJ2-7	.	TGTGCCAGCAGCCAAAAGACTAGCGGAATGACCTACGAGCAGTACTTC	CASSQKTSGMTYEQYF
TRBV9	TRBD1	TRBJ2-7	.	TGTGCCAGCAGCGTAGGGGGTGGGACAGAATACGAGCAGTACTTC	CASSVGGGTEYEQYF
TRBV9	TRBD2	TRBJ2-1	.	TGTGCCAGCAGCGCACCCCCCGGGACTAGCGGGAGCAATGAGCAGTTCTTC	CASSAPPGTSGSNEQFF
TRBV5-1	.	TRBJ2-2	.	TGCGCCAGCAGCCCCGGGGGGCAGGGGACGATCGGGGAGCTGTTTTTT	CASSPGGQGTIGELFF
TRBV27	.	TRBJ1-1	.	TGTGCCAGCAGTATCTCTCGAACGGGGACTGAAGCTTTCTTT	CASSISRTGTEAFF
TRBV5-1	.	TRBJ2-3	few	TGCGCCAGCAGCTCCGGACGGGGAGCCCACACAGATACGCAGTATTTT	CASSSGRGAHTDTQYF
TRBV25-1	.	TRBJ2-6	.	TGTGCCAGCCCCTACAGGAGTAACTCTGGGGCCAACGTCCTGACTTTC	CASPYRSNSGANVLTF
TRBV9	.	TRBJ1-2	.	TGTGCCAGCAGCCCCCGACAGGCGCGCTATGGCTACACCTTC	CASSPRQARYGYTF
TRBV5-4	.	TRBJ2-5	.	TGTGCCAGCAGCTGGGGAGGAGAGCAGTACTTC	CASSWGGEQYF
TRBV28	TRBD2	TRBJ2-2	.	TGTGCCAGCAGTGCTAGCGGGAGTCGTACCGGGGAGCTGTTTTTT	CASSASGSRTGELFF
TRBV7-6	.	TRBJ1-6	.	TGTGCCAGCAGCTTAGCGGGTATAGGGGGTAATAATTCACCCCTCCACTTT	CASSLAGIGGNNSPLHF
TRBV19	TRBD1	TRBJ2-7	.	TGTGCTAGTAGGAGGGACAGGGCGCCCTACGAGCAGTACTTC	CASRRDRAPYEQYF
TRBV7-2	.	TRBJ2-7	.	TGTGCCATCCAGGGGATAAACTCCTACGAGCAGTACTTC	CAIQGINSYEQYF
TRBV7-2	.	TRBJ2-1	.	TGTGCCAGCAGCTTAGAGAGGGACAATGAGCAGTTCTTC	CASSLERDNEQFF
TRBV10-3	TRBD2	TRBJ2-1	.	TGTGCCATCAGGGAGCGGGAGTTGGGTGAGCAGTTCTTC	CAIRERELGEQFF
TRBV19	TRBD2	TRBJ2-3	.	TGTGCCAGTAGCGGACTAGCGGGAGTGGCAGATACGCAGTATTTT	CASSGLAGVADTQYF
TRBV18	.	TRBJ2-1	.	TGTGCCAGCTCACCGGGCTGGAATGAGCAGTTCTTC	CASSPGWNEQFF
TRBV6-6	TRBD1	TRBJ1-5	.	TGTGCCAGCAGTACCATACAGGGGGCATTCGGACAGCCCCAGCATTTT	CASSTIQGAFGQPQHF
TRBV5-4	TRBD2	TRBJ2-7	.	TGTGCCAGCAGCCCGGCTAGCGGGGCCTACGAGCAGTACTTC	CASSPASGAYEQYF
TRBV5-1	TRBD1	TRBJ1-5	.	TGCGCCAGCAGCTTGGCCGGGGACAGGTCCCATCAGCATTTT	CASSLAGDRSHQHF
TRBV19	TRBD2	TRBJ2-3	.	TGTGCCAGTAGCCCGACAAGTAGCGGGATAGGTGCAGATACGCAGTATTTT	CASSPTSSGIGADTQYF
TRBV5-1	TRBD1	TRBJ2-5	.	TGCGCCAGCAGCTTGGCGGGTGACAGGGGAGAAACCCAGTACTTC	CASSLAGDRGETQYF
TRBV6-1	.	TRBJ1-3	.	TGTGCCAGCAGTGAGTCCCGGGACACCATATATTTT	CASSESRDTIYF
TRBV28	TRBD1	TRBJ1-2	.	TGTGCCAGCAGGGGGACAGGGGGCAGCTATGGCTACACCTTC	CASRGTGGSYGYTF
TRBV19	TRBD2	TRBJ2-5	.	TGTGCCTCATCGATTGGGGGAGGGCTAGAGACCCAGTACTTC	CASSIGGGLETQYF
TRBV4-1	TRBD1	TRBJ1-1	.	TGCGCCAGCAGCCAAGAGGAGGGACAGGTGAACACTGAAGCTTTCTTT	CASSQEEGQVNTEAFF
TRBV5-1	TRBD2	TRBJ2-1	.	TGCGCCAGCAGCACTAGCGGGAGGGCCGTGGATGAGCAGTTCTTC	CASSTSGRAVDEQFF
TRBV10-3	TRBD1	TRBJ1-3	.	TGTGCCATCAGTGAGTCGACAGGGTCTGGAAACACCATATATTTT	CAISESTGSGNTIYF
TRBV19	.	TRBJ2-3	.	TGTGCCAGTCAAGGGGTCCCAGATACGCAGTATTTT	CASQGVPDTQYF
TRBV7-2	TRBD2	TRBJ2-1	.	TGTGCCAGCAGCTTAGCCCCCGTGGGAGCGGGAGGTCGGAGTGAGCAGTTCTTC	CASSLAPVGAGGRSEQFF
TRBV13	TRBD2	TRBJ2-1	.	TGTGCCAGCAGCCCACTCGGACTAGCGGGAGGAGGTGAGCAGTTCTTC	CASSPLGLAGGGEQFF
TRBV10-3	TRBD1	TRBJ2-7	.	TGTGCCATCAGGGCAATGGCAGGGGGATCCTACGAGCAGTACTTC	CAIRAMAGGSYEQYF
TRBV2	.	TRBJ1-5	once	TGTGCCAGCAGTGCGGGGGGGGATCAGCCCCAGCATTTT	CASSAGGDQPQHF
TRBV27	.	TRBJ1-1	.	TGTGCCAGCAGCGGACAGCGGGGGGCTTTCTTT	CASSGQRGAFF
TRBV28	.	TRBJ2-7	.	TGTGCCAGCAGTTCACCCATGGGGGGAATCTACGAGCAGTACTTC	CASSSPMGGIYEQYF
TRBV10-2	.	TRBJ1-2	.	TGCGCCAGCAGTTCACAGGGAACTATGGCTACACCCCGAAGGGACTTC	CASSSQGTMATPRRDF
TRBV27	.	TRBJ2-7	few	TGTGCCAGCAGATACCGGGACTGGGGTACCTACGAGCAGTACTTC	CASRYRDWGTYEQYF
TRBV11-1	.	TRBJ2-1	once	TGTGCCAGCAGCTTACGGTCTAGCGCCTACAATGAGCAGTTCTTC	CASSLRSSAYNEQFF
TRBV5-1	TRBD1	TRBJ2-5	.	TGCGCCAGCAGTCGCCGGGACAGGGGAGCAGAGACCCAGTACTTC	CASSRRDRGAETQYF
TRBV10-3	TRBD1	TRBJ1-3	once	TGTGCCACTCTCCCCCGGGACAGGGGAAACACCATATATTTT	CATLPRDRGNTIYF
TRBV9	TRBD2	TRBJ2-2	.	TGTGCCACCTCCCCGGTAGCGGGTAACACCGGGGAGCTGTTTTTT	CATSPVAGNTGELFF
TRBV30	TRBD2	TRBJ2-7	.	TGTGCCTGGAGTGACCGGACTAGCGGGAGGCCCTCCTACGAGCAGTACTTC	CAWSDRTSGRPSYEQYF
TRBV13	.	TRBJ2-7	few	TGTGCCAGCAGCTCGCCCATGGGGGAGGTACTTAGCTACGAGCAGTACTTC	CASSSPMGEVLSYEQYF
TRBV11-3	TRBD2	TRBJ2-2	.	TGTGCCAGCAGCCCGCGAGCGGGAGGGCATAACACCGGGGAGCTGTTTTTT	CASSPRAGGHNTGELFF
TRBV18	TRBD2	TRBJ2-1	few	TGTGCCAGCTCACCGGAGACTAGCGGGGGGAATGAGCAGTTCTTC	CASSPETSGGNEQFF
TRBV27	TRBD2	TRBJ2-7	.	TGTGCCAGCAGGCACCCCTTTGGGACTAGGGCTTACGAGCAGTACTTC	CASRHPFGTRAYEQYF
TRBV30	.	TRBJ2-1	.	TGTGCCTGGAGTCAGGTCTCAGGGGTGAATGAGCAGTTCTTC	CAWSQVSGVNEQFF
TRBV13	TRBD1	TRBJ2-6	once	TGTGCCAGCAGCTCAGGGGGCGCTGGGGCCAACGTCCTGACTTTC	CASSSGGAGANVLTF
TRBV30	.	TRBJ2-5	.	TGTGCCTGGACCACGGGAAGGCCGCGGGAGACCCAGTACTTC	CAWTTGRPRETQYF
TRBV6-6	TRBD1	TRBJ2-4	few	TGTGCCAGCAGCTCCCAGGGGGCTCTCGAAAACATTCAGTACTTC	CASSSQGALENIQYF
TRBV29-1	TRBD2	TRBJ2-3	.	TGCAGCGTTCGCGAGGGACTAGCGGGAGGATCCAATACAGATACGCAGTATTTT	CSVREGLAGGSNTDTQYF
TRBV6-6	TRBD1	TRBJ2-2	few	TGTGCCAGCCTTCGGACAGGACTGAACACCGGGGAGCTGTTTTTT	CASLRTGLNTGELFF
TRBV25-1	.	TRBJ1-1	.	TGTGCCAGCAGGTTCGATCGGGGGGCTGAAGCTTTCTTT	CASRFDRGAEAFF
TRBV11-2	TRBD1	TRBJ1-2	.	TGTGCCAGCAGCCCCGGACAGGGCAGCTATGGCTACACCTTC	CASSPGQGSYGYTF
TRBV7-9	TRBD2	TRBJ2-7	.	TGTGCCAGCAGCTTAGATCTGGGTAGCGGGAGCTCCTACGAGCAGTACTTC	CASSLDLGSGSSYEQYF
TRBV4-3	.	TRBJ2-1	.	TGCGCCAGCAGCCAAGATCCGGGGGATGAGCAGTTCTTC	CASSQDPGDEQFF